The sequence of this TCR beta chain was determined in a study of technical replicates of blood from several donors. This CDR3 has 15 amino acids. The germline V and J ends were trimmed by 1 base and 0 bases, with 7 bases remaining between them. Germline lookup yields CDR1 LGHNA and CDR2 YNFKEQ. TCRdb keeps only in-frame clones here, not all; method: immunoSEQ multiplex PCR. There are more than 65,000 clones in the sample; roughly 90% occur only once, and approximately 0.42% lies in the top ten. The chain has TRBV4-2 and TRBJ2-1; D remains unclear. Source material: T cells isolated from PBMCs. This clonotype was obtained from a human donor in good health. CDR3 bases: TGTGCCAGCAGCCAAGTTAGTAGCTCCTACAATGAGCAGTTCTTC. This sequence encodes CASSQVSSSYNEQFF.